Below are 29 T cell receptor beta chains sequenced from a single sample in a study of T cells in Graves' hyperthyroidism and ophthalmopathy. Researchers amplified the TCR beta CDR3 regions from RNA transcripts. The HTBI primer set drove a first-round RT-PCR of the TCR CDR3. MiXCR was run by TCRdb on the multiplex PCR reads, yielding one entry per CDR3 protein. The sample includes hundreds of thousands of distinct CDR3 sequences, 35% to 45% of them seen just once. Sequencing was performed on blood. These receptors all come from a man in his late teens or twenties with Graves' hyperthyroidism.

This clonotype was recorded many times. The chain links TRBV10-3 to TRBJ2-7; D is unresolved. This CDR3 has 12 amino acids. V was cut by 2 bases and J by 3 bases, with 5 bases left in between. CDR1 ENHRY and CDR2 SYGVKD come from the germline V gene. Written as DNA, the CDR3 is TGTGCCATCAGTGAGACCGGCTACGAGCAGTACTTC. Translated: CAISETGYEQYF.

A few counts support this clonotype. The chain carries TRBV19 and TRBJ1-1; the D gene is possibly TRBD1 (6 bases). Trimming cost V 7 bases and J 0 bases, with 15 bases left between them. This CDR3 has 15 amino acids. Per germline, CDR1 LNHDA and CDR2 SQIVND (reference sequence). The CDR3 coding sequence is TGTGCCAGTATGGACAGAAAACTTATGAACACTGAAGCTTTCTTT. As protein: CASMDRKLMNTEAFF. Full variable domain (remainder filled in from reference TRBV19 and TRBJ1-1): DGGITQSPKYLFRKEGQNVTLSCEQNLNHDAMYWYRQDPGQGLRLIYYSQIVNDFQKGDIAEGYSVSREKKESFPLTVTSAQKNPTAFYLCASMDRKLMNTEAFFGQGTRLTVV.

The chain links TRBV29-1 to TRBJ1-2; D remains unclear. The CDR3 consists of 12 residues. V was cut by 4 bases and J by 4 bases, with 10 bases left in between. Germline CDR1 SQVTM, CDR2 ANQGSEA. CDR3 bases: TGCAGCGTTGGGGTGAGCCCCTATGGCTACACCTTC. Its translation: CSVGVSPYGYTF.

This clonotype was seen ten or more times. V usage is TRBV15 and J usage is TRBJ2-7; 7 positions match TRBD1. The V gene end was trimmed by 3 bases and the J gene end by 3 bases; junction bases not matched to a gene: 8. CDR3 length equals 15 residues. Germline assignment: CDR1 LNHNV and CDR2 YYDKDF (reference sequence). The CDR3 loop is CATSSALGQLYEQYF. DNA of the CDR3: TGTGCCACCAGCAGTGCCCTGGGACAGCTCTACGAGCAGTACTTC.

This clonotype was counted ten times or more. The V and J genes are TRBV7-2 and TRBJ2-2; 7 nucleotides align to TRBD2. The CDR3 spans 16 residues. The germline gives CDR1 SGHTA, CDR2 FQGNSA. V lost 3 bases, J lost 0 bases, and 4 bases stayed unmatched. CDR3 nucleotide sequence: TGTGCCAGCAGCTTCAGCAGCGGGGCGAACACCGGGGAGCTGTTTTTT. This translates into CASSFSSGANTGELFF.

The chain is built from TRBV12-3 or TRBV12-4 and TRBJ1-3; D is ambiguous. V lost 4 bases to trimming and J lost 0 bases, with 16 bases between them. The length of the CDR3 is 17 residues. The DNA for the CDR3 is TGTGCCAGCAGTTACCTGACTCGGGCCGTCTCTGGAAACACCATATATTTT. Amino acids: CASSYLTRAVSGNTIYF.

The rearrangement joins TRBV14 to TRBJ2-5, with TRBD1 matching over 10 bases. The CDR3 length is 15 residues. The V and J ends lost 3 bases and 4 bases, in that order; junction bases with no gene match: 5. CDR1 is SGHDN and CDR2 is FVKESK in the germline V gene. This CDR3 reads CASSQTGGSGETQYF. The CDR3 DNA reads TGTGCCAGCAGCCAGACAGGGGGCTCTGGAGAGACCCAGTACTTC.

This clonotype showed up many times. The chain joins TRBV29-1 to TRBJ1-1; D not certain. CDR3 size: 12 residues. Germline values: CDR1 SQVTM, CDR2 ANQGSEA. V dropped 6 bases and J dropped 1 base, with 9 bases sitting between them. The CDR3 nucleotides are TGCAGCGTCGCTACAGAGAACACTGAAGCTTTCTTT. As protein: CSVATENTEAFF.

This clonotype was counted between two and nine times. The chain joins TRBV2 to TRBJ2-7; D is undetermined. The CDR3 is 12 amino acids. With 4 bases removed from V and 8 bases from J, the gap between germline ends came to 12 bases. Germline V CDR1 and CDR2: SNHLY, FYNNEI. CDR3 sequence reads: CASSGERQKQYF. CDR3 nucleotides: TGTGCCAGCAGTGGCGAAAGACAAAAGCAGTACTTC. The variable domain in full, with the rest retrieved from reference TRBV2 and TRBJ2-7, is EPEVTQTPSHQVTQMGQEVILRCVPISNHLYFYWYRQILGQKVEFLVSFYNNEISEKSEIFDDQFSVERPDGSNFTLKIRSTKLEDSAMYFCASSGERQKQYFGPGTRLTVT.

The rearrangement uses TRBV7-8 and TRBJ1-5, with a weak D call TRBD1 (5 bases). This CDR3 region has 16 residues. The ends were cut back, 1 base at V and 5 bases at J, with 15 bases in the middle. CDR1 is SGHVS, CDR2 FQNEAQ, per germline. CDR3 coding DNA: TGTGCCAGCAGCTTAGATTCGGGGGTGTGGGATCAGCCCCAGCATTTT. Translating gives CASSLDSGVWDQPQHF. Supplemented by reference TRBV7-8 and TRBJ1-5, the full variable domain reads GAGVSQSPRYKVAKRGQDVALRCDPISGHVSLFWYQQALGQGPEFLTYFQNEAQLDKSGLPSDRFFAERPEGSVSTLKIQRTQQEDSAVYLCASSLDSGVWDQPQHFGDGTRLSIL.

This chain connects TRBV9 to TRBJ1-6; D perhaps matches TRBD1 (5 bases). From germline, CDR1 is SGDLS and CDR2 YYNGEE. This CDR3 is 12 amino acids long. The ends were cut back, 7 bases at V and 13 bases at J, with 15 bases in the middle. CDR3 loop: CASSPQGTPLHF. CDR3 nucleotide sequence: TGTGCCAGCTCCCCCCAGGGAACCCCCCTCCACTTT.

This chain connects TRBV2 to TRBJ1-5; perhaps TRBD1 as D (5 bases). The CDR3 consists of 15 residues. V shed 5 bases and J shed 3 bases, with 14 bases lying between them. Germline V gene lookup returns CDR1 SNHLY and CDR2 FYNNEI. This CDR3 reads CASSYPGGANQPQHF. The CDR3 DNA sequence: TGTGCCAGCAGTTACCCGGGAGGGGCCAATCAGCCCCAGCATTTT.

This clonotype was counted at least ten times. The chain couples TRBV12-3 or TRBV12-4 to TRBJ2-7, with unresolved D. The germline V and J ends were trimmed by 6 bases and 2 bases, with 8 bases remaining between them. This CDR3 is built from 12 residues. CDR3 sequence reads: CASSSRTYEQYF. The CDR3 nucleotides are TGTGCCAGCAGCTCACGGACCTACGAGCAGTACTTC.

The V and J genes are TRBV19 and TRBJ2-3; weak D call: TRBD2 (6 bases). Germline assignment: CDR1 LNHDA and CDR2 SQIVND (reference sequence). This CDR3 has 14 residues. V was cut by 4 bases and J by 4 bases, with 12 bases left in between. The CDR3 nucleotides are TGTGCCAGTAGTACGGCTAGCGTGGCAGATACGCAGTATTTT. Protein product: CASSTASVADTQYF. Together with reference TRBV19 and TRBJ2-3, the CDR3 gives the full variable domain: DGGITQSPKYLFRKEGQNVTLSCEQNLNHDAMYWYRQDPGQGLRLIYYSQIVNDFQKGDIAEGYSVSREKKESFPLTVTSAQKNPTAFYLCASSTASVADTQYFGPGTRLTVL.

The sample holds one count of this clonotype. This chain joins TRBV12-3 or TRBV12-4 and TRBJ2-5, with 7 bases aligning to TRBD1. This CDR3 comprises 15 residues. V shed 3 bases, J shed 2 bases, and the junction held 6 bases outside the gene matches. The CDR3 nucleotides read TGTGCCAGCAGTTTTCGGCAGGGGGTGCAAGAGACCCAGTACTTC. Its translation is CASSFRQGVQETQYF.

The sample holds many counts of this clonotype. This chain links TRBV7-9 with TRBJ1-3, with no clear D. This CDR3 has 15 amino acids. With 3 bases removed from V and 0 bases from J, the gap between germline ends came to 9 bases. Per the germline V gene, CDR1 is SEHNR and CDR2 is FQNEAQ (reference sequence). In DNA, the CDR3 is TGTGCCAGCAGCTTTGGTCTGAGCTCTGGAAACACCATATATTTT. It encodes CASSFGLSSGNTIYF.

The chain links TRBV15 to TRBJ1-2; D possibly corresponds to TRBD1 (5 bases). CDR1 and CDR2 from the germline V gene are LNHNV and YYDKDF (reference sequence). The CDR3 is 15 residues long. The ends were cut back, 3 bases at V and 0 bases at J, with 11 bases in the middle. Written as DNA, the CDR3 is TGTGCCACCAGCAGTGCTCCAGGGCCTAACTATGGCTACACCTTC. Residues: CATSSAPGPNYGYTF.

This clonotype was picked up a small number of times. The chain uses TRBV29-1 and TRBJ1-3; a weak D match, TRBD1 (5 bases). Germline V lookup: CDR1 SQVTM, CDR2 ANQGSEA. V was trimmed by 6 bases and J by 4 bases, leaving 10 bases between them. The CDR3 spans 12 residues. CDR3 in DNA: TGCAGCGTCGGGACGGCCGGAAACACCATATATTTT. As protein: CSVGTAGNTIYF. Full variable domain (outside the CDR3, taken from reference TRBV29-1 and TRBJ1-3): SAVISQKPSRDICQRGTSLTIQCQVDSQVTMMFWYRQQPGQSLTLIATANQGSEATYESGFVIDKFPISRPNLTFSTLTVSNMSPEDSSIYLCSVGTAGNTIYFGEGSWLTVV.

The rearrangement uses TRBV7-3 and TRBJ1-4, with TRBD1 identical over 10 bases. The CDR3 spans 14 residues. In germline, CDR1 is SGHTA, CDR2 FQGTGA. J gave up 9 bases and V 6 bases, and 7 bases lay outside the gene matches. DNA for the CDR3: TGTGCCAGCAGTTTCAGGGACAGGGGTCAAAAACTGTTTTTT. Encoded protein: CASSFRDRGQKLFF.

This clonotype occurred once. The rearrangement uses TRBV4-3 and TRBJ1-5; D is possibly TRBD1 (5 bases). CDR3 length: 16 residues. V was trimmed by 3 bases and J by 6 bases, leaving 18 bases between them. Germline lookup yields CDR1 LGHNA and CDR2 YSLEER. The CDR3 region has the DNA TGCGCCAGCAGCCACGGGGGTGTGGGGGGGACTCAGCCCCAGCATTTT. The encoded protein is CASSHGGVGGTQPQHF.

The chain recombines TRBV2 with TRBJ2-6; the D gene is possibly TRBD1 (5 bases). The CDR3 contains 18 residues. Germline V gene data show CDR1 as SNHLY and CDR2 as FYNNEI. Trimming stripped 2 bases from V and 0 bases from J, with 14 bases between. The CDR3 DNA reads TGTGCCAGCAGTGAATTCGACAGAGATATCTCTGGGGCCAACGTCCTGACTTTC. Its protein product is CASSEFDRDISGANVLTF.

J is TRBJ2-3 and V is TRBV10-3, with TRBD2 matching 7 bases. This CDR3 has 17 residues. Germline V lookup: CDR1 ENHRY, CDR2 SYGVKD. V lost 8 bases to trimming and J lost 0 bases; unmatched junction nucleotides: 14. The CDR3 spells CAIEGPGGSGSTDTQYF. CDR3 bases: TGTGCCATCGAAGGTCCCGGGGGTAGCGGGAGCACAGATACGCAGTATTTT.

Turning to this clonotype: The junction differs from germline at one of its ends, possibly a read error. The V and J genes are TRBV20-1 and TRBJ2-7; TRBD1 matches at 7 bases. Germline CDR1 is DFQATT and CDR2 is SNEGSKA (reference sequence). The CDR3 is 13 residues long. The CDR3 sequence: CSASGTASYDQYF. The CDR3 DNA is TGCAGTGCTTCCGGGACAGCGTCATACGATCAGTACTTC.

The sample holds many counts of this clonotype. The V call is TRBV5-8, the J call TRBJ2-7; D call uncertain. The CDR3 runs to 12 residues. The V end was cut by 4 bases, the J end by 3 bases, with 8 bases between. In germline, CDR1 is SGHTS, CDR2 YDEGEE. CDR3 nucleotides: TGTGCCAGCAGCGTAAGACTCTACGAGCAGTACTTC. Its protein is CASSVRLYEQYF.

This clonotype turned up a few times. The junction departs from germline at one end; a sequencing error may be responsible. V is TRBV9 and J is TRBJ1-1, with D possibly matching TRBD1 (5 bases). Germline CDR1 and CDR2: SGDLS and YYNGEE. CDR3 size: 14 residues. CDR3 sequence (DNA): TGTGCCAGCGGCGTCTGGGGACGGGACACTGAAGCTTTCTTT. Translating gives CASGVWGRDTEAFF.

This chain connects TRBV2 to TRBJ1-5, with 11 bases matching TRBD1. V was pared by 6 bases and J by 11 bases, with 3 bases of the junction left unmatched. CDR1 and CDR2 from the germline V gene are SNHLY and FYNNEI. The CDR3 has 12 residues. The CDR3 DNA reads as TGTGCCAGCAGGGGGACAGGGGGGTCCCAGCATTTT. This translates into CASRGTGGSQHF.

In its sample, this clonotype was seen once. One junction end does not reproduce the germline sequence, and a read error may be involved. The chain links TRBV12-3 or TRBV12-4 to TRBJ1-6; 9 bases are a match to TRBD1. This CDR3 is 15 amino acids long. CDR3 in DNA: TGTGCCGGCAGTGGCTGGGACAGGGATAATTCACCCCTCCACTTT. Protein: CAGSGWDRDNSPLHF.

This clonotype was seen only a few times. The J gene is TRBJ2-7, the V gene TRBV29-1; 8 positions match TRBD2. Per germline, CDR1 SQVTM and CDR2 ANQGSEA. With V trimmed by 1 base and J by 2 bases, 19 bases remained unmatched. This CDR3 contains 19 residues. The CDR3 is CSVEGGERRGVHGPYEQYF. CDR3 sequence (DNA): TGCAGCGTTGAAGGCGGGGAAAGGCGGGGGGTCCACGGCCCCTACGAGCAGTACTTC.

This clonotype was observed many times. The chain links TRBV20-1 to TRBJ1-2; the match to TRBD1 covers 9 bases. This CDR3 is 15 amino acids long. Looked up from germline, CDR1 is DFQATT and CDR2 is SNEGSKA (reference sequence). J lost 2 bases, V lost 3 bases, and 7 bases had no gene match. In DNA form, the CDR3 reads TGCAGTGCTAGTGACAGGGGGAGCTCAAACTATGGCTACACCTTC. It specifies CSASDRGSSNYGYTF.